These 30 T cell receptor beta chains were all obtained from the same sample, sequenced in a study of T cells in Graves' hyperthyroidism and ophthalmopathy. Amplification of TCR beta CDR3 regions was performed using RNA transcripts as template. A first-round RT-PCR of the TCR CDR3 used the HTBI primer set. TCRdb ran MiXCR on the multiplex PCR reads and lists one entry per CDR3 protein. The top ten hold approximately 5.3% of the sample, which has under 550,000 distinct CDR3 sequences, roughly 13% seen once. Sequencing was performed on blood. The receptors stem from a woman aged 18 to 35 with Graves' hyperthyroidism.

This clonotype came up a few times. The chain joins TRBV5-6 to TRBJ2-1; 7 nucleotides align to TRBD2. J gave up 3 bases and V 2 bases, and 8 bases lay outside the gene matches. This CDR3 is built from 16 residues. The germline CDR1 and CDR2 sequences are SGHDT and YYEEEE. This CDR3 reads CASSLIKAGSYNEQFF. The CDR3 DNA reads TGTGCCAGCAGCTTAATAAAAGCGGGAAGCTACAATGAGCAGTTCTTC.

This clonotype has a handful of counts. J is TRBJ2-3 and V is TRBV10-3; D tentatively reads TRBD1 or TRBD2 (5 bases each). The CDR3 runs to 18 residues. V lost 2 bases and J lost 2, with 20 bases in between. Germline V gene sequence: CDR1 ENHRY, CDR2 SYGVKD. CDR3 nucleotide sequence: TGTGCCATCAGTGAGGGTCCTGAGGGGAAGGCACACACAGATACGCAGTATTTT. Translating gives CAISEGPEGKAHTDTQYF.

This clonotype was recorded many times. The chain has TRBV12-3 or TRBV12-4 and TRBJ2-7, with TRBD2 matching 7 bases. The CDR3 totals 14 residues. Germline trimming cut 6 bases from V and 4 bases from J; bases unmatched to any gene: 9. CDR3 in amino acids: CASSPWGGGYEQYF. The CDR3 coding sequence is TGTGCCAGCAGCCCGTGGGGGGGGGGATACGAGCAGTACTTC.

The gene calls are TRBV5-1 and TRBJ1-4, with TRBD1 identical over 9 bases. The ends lost 7 bases at V and 8 bases at J; junction bases unmatched: 6. The germline CDR1 and CDR2 sequences are SGHRS and YFSETQ. CDR3 length: 13 residues. The CDR3: CASGTGLGEKLFF. CDR3 bases: TGCGCCAGCGGGACAGGGTTGGGGGAAAAACTGTTTTTT.

This clonotype was seen at least ten times. This chain joins TRBV6-1 and TRBJ2-1, with 14 bases lining up with TRBD2. V lost 5 bases and J lost 9; bases outside the gene matches: 9. The CDR3 consists of 16 residues. Germline V gene sequence: CDR1 MNHNS, CDR2 SASEGT. CDR3 residues: CASSRPGLAGVGEQFF. DNA of the CDR3: TGTGCCAGCAGTAGACCGGGACTAGCGGGAGTTGGTGAGCAGTTCTTC.

This clonotype has at least ten counts. The chain recombines TRBV28 with TRBJ1-2; TRBD1 matches at 8 bases. This CDR3 contains 16 residues. Germline V lookup: CDR1 MDHEN, CDR2 SYDVKM. The ends lost 5 bases at V and 6 bases at J; junction bases unmatched: 14. CDR3 sequence: CASSPLPSSGGDGYTF. The CDR3, as DNA: TGTGCCAGCAGTCCACTACCTAGTTCAGGGGGCGATGGCTACACCTTC.

This clonotype was counted ten times or more. The chain links TRBV25-1 to TRBJ2-7; 7 bases agree with TRBD1. Germline values: CDR1 MGHDK, CDR2 SYGVNS. This CDR3 contains 15 residues. V was clipped by 4 bases and J by 3 bases; unmatched bases: 9. DNA of the CDR3: TGTGCCAGCAGTGGCCCACCGGGACAGAACTACGAGCAGTACTTC. The encoded protein is CASSGPPGQNYEQYF.

The sample holds many counts of this clonotype. This chain uses TRBV28 with TRBJ2-5, with D maybe TRBD1 (6 bases). The CDR3 runs to 15 residues. The V gene lost 5 bases and the J gene lost 4 bases, with 17 bases spanning the gap. The germline V gene encodes CDR1 MDHEN and CDR2 SYDVKM. CDR3 DNA: TGTGCCAGCAGTCCGTACAGGGCAGGGTCAGAGACCCAGTACTTC. Residues: CASSPYRAGSETQYF.

The rearrangement uses TRBV5-6 and TRBJ2-2; 9 bases are a match to TRBD2. The junction had 3 bases not matched to a gene; V was cut back by 0 bases and J by 3 bases. Germline V gene lookup returns CDR1 SGHDT and CDR2 YYEEEE. The CDR3 loop spans 16 amino acids. CDR3 in amino acids: CASSLVAGVYTGELFF. The CDR3 coding sequence is TGTGCCAGCAGCTTGGTAGCGGGAGTGTACACCGGGGAGCTGTTTTTT. Full variable domain (missing parts from reference TRBV5-6 and TRBJ2-2): DAGVTQSPTHLIKTRGQQVTLRCSPKSGHDTVSWYQQALGQGPQFIFQYYEEEERQRGNFPDRFSGHQFPNYSSELNVNALLLGDSALYLCASSLVAGVYTGELFFGEGSRLTVL.

This clonotype is a singleton in its sample. This could be a read error, since a much larger clone is one nucleotide away. The chain carries TRBV20-1 and TRBJ2-7; TRBD2 might be the D (5 bases). The germline V and J ends were trimmed by 5 bases and 7 bases, with 21 bases remaining between them. CDR3 length: 14 amino acids. In germline, CDR1 is DFQATT, CDR2 SNEGSKA (reference sequence). CDR3 region: CSASGIGRYNEQYF. The CDR3 region has the DNA TGCAGTGCTTCCGGGATTGGGCGCTACAATGAGCAGTACTTC.

The table lists this clonotype with a few counts. The chain carries TRBV6-1 and TRBJ2-2; 10 nucleotides agree with TRBD2. The trim removed 7 bases at V and 7 bases at J, leaving 15 bases unmatched. Germline CDR1 reads MNHNS; CDR2 reads SASEGT. The CDR3 extends over 17 amino acids. CDR3 coding DNA: TGTGCCAGCATCCTAGCGGGAGACTGGGCCTTGTTCGGGGAGCTGTTTTTT. It encodes CASILAGDWALFGELFF.

This clonotype was seen many times. This chain connects TRBV13 to TRBJ2-1, with a weak D call TRBD2 (5 bases). V was clipped by 5 bases and J by 5 bases, with 10 bases between them. Germline loops: CDR1 PRHDT, CDR2 FYEKMQ (reference sequence). The CDR3 consists of 13 residues. CDR3 DNA sequence: TGTGCCAGCAGCCAGAGAGGGAACAATGAGCAGTTCTTC. The encoded protein is CASSQRGNNEQFF.

The table lists this clonotype with a few counts. This chain connects TRBV7-6 to TRBJ2-2; the D gene is possibly TRBD2 (5 bases). The CDR3 sequence is 17 residues long. Trimming stripped 0 bases from V and 4 bases from J, with 15 bases between. Germline V gives CDR1 SGHVS, CDR2 FNYEAQ. DNA of the CDR3: TGTGCCAGCAGCTTAGCCACCGGGGTGACCCCCACCGGGGAGCTGTTTTTT. Amino acid sequence: CASSLATGVTPTGELFF.

At least ten counts were recorded for this clonotype. The chain couples TRBV29-1 to TRBJ2-1, with 9 bases aligning to TRBD2. CDR1 and CDR2 (germline): SQVTM, ANQGSEA. This CDR3 has 15 residues. Trimming cost V 6 bases and J 6 bases; bases outside gene matches: 12. The CDR3 region is CSVPIPAGGINEQFF. The CDR3 region has the DNA TGCAGCGTCCCTATACCAGCGGGAGGTATCAATGAGCAGTTCTTC.

This clonotype occurred many times. This chain links TRBV2 with TRBJ1-2, with D perhaps TRBD1 (5 bases). This CDR3 is built from 10 residues. V dropped 5 bases and J dropped 8 bases, with 6 bases sitting between them. Germline CDR1 and CDR2: SNHLY and FYNNEI. This CDR3 reads CASSNRGYTF. CDR3 bases: TGTGCCAGCAGTAACAGGGGCTACACCTTC.

There are a few counts of this clonotype. This rearrangement joins TRBV10-1 to TRBJ1-5, with D possibly TRBD1 on 6 matching bases. This CDR3 region has 14 residues. Trimming left V 4 bases short and J 4 bases short, with 11 bases between. The V gene's germline CDR1 is WNHNN and CDR2 SYGVQD (reference sequence). This chain's CDR3 is CASSAGQSNQPQHF. CDR3 bases: TGCGCCAGCAGTGCCGGACAGTCGAATCAGCCCCAGCATTTT.

In regard to this clonotype: A read error may explain this, as a much larger clone is one base away. The V call is TRBV20-1, the J call TRBJ2-1, with 10 positions matching TRBD2. Germline values: CDR1 DFQATT, CDR2 SNEGSKA (reference sequence). The CDR3 consists of 11 residues. In DNA, the CDR3 is TGCAGTGCTCGGACTAGCGGAGAGCAGTGCTTC. Translated, it gives CSARTSGEQCF.

CDR3 sequence reads: CASSQPGTGHYGYTF. CDR3 bases: TGTGCCAGCAGCCAACCCGGGACAGGGCACTATGGCTACACCTTC. The rearrangement uses TRBV6-1 and TRBJ1-2; 9 nucleotides agree with TRBD1. V trimming: 6 bases; J trimming: 3 bases; junction bases outside the gene matches: 8. The CDR3 extends over 15 amino acids. CDR1 MNHNS and CDR2 SASEGT come from the germline V gene.

This clonotype was seen many times. The chain combines TRBV20-1 with TRBJ2-3; the match to TRBD1 covers 7 bases. Germline V gene sequence: CDR1 DFQATT, CDR2 SNEGSKA (reference sequence). The CDR3 covers 12 residues. V lost 5 bases to trimming and J lost 4 bases; unmatched junction nucleotides: 3. In nucleotides, the CDR3 is TGCAGTGCTCACAGGGGCTCAGATACGCAGTATTTT. Translation gives CSAHRGSDTQYF.

J is TRBJ1-2 and V is TRBV12-3 or TRBV12-4, with D possibly matching TRBD1 (6 bases). Trimming cost V 8 bases and J 4 bases, with 11 bases left between them. CDR3 size: 12 residues. The CDR3 DNA follows: TGTGCCAGCCAGGACAGAATCTATGGCTACACCTTC. It yields the protein CASQDRIYGYTF.

The rearrangement joins TRBV20-1 to TRBJ2-7, with 9 nucleotides matching TRBD2. CDR1 is DFQATT, CDR2 SNEGSKA, per germline (reference sequence). CDR3 size: 15 residues. J gave up 7 bases and V 1 base, and 11 bases lay outside the gene matches. The CDR3 spells CSARGMVAGVGEQYF. CDR3 DNA: TGCAGTGCTAGAGGGATGGTAGCGGGAGTGGGGGAGCAGTACTTC.

This clonotype was picked up a small number of times. The CDR3 DNA sequence: TGTGCCAGTAGTATAGTCCCGACCCAAACTCAGCAGCCCCAGCATTTT. It specifies CASSIVPTQTQQPQHF. The V gene is TRBV19, the J gene TRBJ1-5; D remains ambiguous. Germline lookup yields CDR1 LNHDA and CDR2 SQIVND (reference sequence). Trimming took off 1 base at V and 7 bases at J, with 17 bases between the two ends. This CDR3 comprises 16 residues.

This clonotype was recorded many times. The chain uses TRBV2 and TRBJ1-1, with TRBD1 matching 8 bases. The CDR3 loop spans 18 amino acids. Germline lookup yields CDR1 SNHLY and CDR2 FYNNEI. V gave up 4 bases and J gave up 0 bases; unmatched junction bases: 13. The CDR3 loop reads CASSAHLLGTGMNTEAFF. The DNA for the CDR3 is TGTGCCAGCAGTGCCCACTTGTTGGGGACAGGAATGAACACTGAAGCTTTCTTT.

The table lists this clonotype with a few counts. CDR3 residues: CASSTRDRGTYEQYF. The CDR3 DNA follows: TGTGCCAGCAGCACCCGGGACAGGGGAACCTACGAGCAGTACTTC. The V gene is TRBV28, the J gene TRBJ2-7; the match to TRBD1 covers 10 bases. The CDR3 extends over 15 amino acids. Germline V lookup: CDR1 MDHEN, CDR2 SYDVKM. J gave up 2 bases and V 6 bases, and 7 bases lay outside the gene matches.

This clonotype has at least ten counts. The chain combines TRBV6-2 or TRBV6-3 with TRBJ1-1; maybe TRBD1 (5 bases). V shed 0 bases and J shed 6 bases, with 14 bases lying between them. The CDR3 consists of 15 residues. The germline V gene encodes CDR1 MNHEY and CDR2 SVGEGT. CDR3 DNA: TGTGCCAGCAGTTACTCGGCCGTCGGGACCTCTGAAGCTTTCTTT. The encoded protein is CASSYSAVGTSEAFF.

The sample holds a few counts of this clonotype. The rearrangement joins TRBV5-1 to TRBJ2-7; 7 bases are shared with TRBD1. CDR1 is SGHRS, CDR2 YFSETQ, per germline. V shed 1 base and J 2 bases; nucleotides not matched to a gene: 9. The CDR3 extends over 16 amino acids. CDR3 sequence: CASSLRAGDRPYEQYF. For the CDR3, the DNA is TGCGCCAGCAGCTTGAGGGCTGGGGACAGACCCTACGAGCAGTACTTC.

This clonotype was counted many times. The chain links TRBV6-1 to TRBJ2-4; D ambiguous. The CDR3 is 15 residues long. From germline, CDR1 is MNHNS and CDR2 SASEGT. V was shortened by 5 bases and J by 1 base, with 12 bases between the two germline ends. The CDR3 region has the DNA TGTGCCAGCAGTCCCCCCGGGCCTGCCAAAAACATTCAGTACTTC. It encodes CASSPPGPAKNIQYF.

CDR3 in amino acids: CASSIRTRSTEAFF. In nucleotides, the CDR3 is TGTGCCAGTAGTATCAGGACAAGAAGCACTGAAGCTTTCTTT. The rearrangement uses TRBV19 and TRBJ1-1; D is possibly TRBD1 (5 bases). The CDR3 spans 14 residues. In germline, CDR1 is LNHDA, CDR2 SQIVND (reference sequence). Trimming left V 3 bases short and J 4 bases short, with 12 bases between.

This clonotype was detected only a few times. In DNA, the CDR3 is TGTGCCTGGAGGTCGGGGGAGGGCCGTCAAGAGACCCAGTACTTC. It specifies CAWRSGEGRQETQYF. The genes are TRBV30 and TRBJ2-5; 7 bases agree with TRBD2. V trimming: 3 bases; J trimming: 2 bases; junction bases outside the gene matches: 9. Germline lookup yields CDR1 GTSNPN and CDR2 SVGIG (reference sequence). The CDR3 totals 15 residues. The entire variable domain, with the rest obtained from reference TRBV30 and TRBJ2-5, is as follows: SQTIHQWPATLVQPVGSPLSLECTVEGTSNPNLYWYRQAAGRGLQLLFYSVGIGQISSEVPQNLSASRPQDRQFILSSKKLLLSDSGFYLCAWRSGEGRQETQYFGPGTRLLVL.

This clonotype has only a few counts. V gene TRBV4-3 combines with J gene TRBJ1-1, with D unresolved. V dropped 0 bases and J dropped 5 bases, with 28 bases sitting between them. The CDR3 runs 20 residues. CDR1 is LGHNA and CDR2 is YSLEER in the germline V gene. CDR3 bases: TGCGCCAGCAGCCAAGACTTTCGGCGGGCAAGACAAGGTCTTAGGACTGAAGCTTTCTTT. It yields the protein CASSQDFRRARQGLRTEAFF.